Reported below is one T cell receptor (beta chain). This clone was counted once. Its antigen is unknown. Base qualities are missing; no much larger clone stands one base away. The CDR3 regions of human TCRbeta chains were analyzed by immunosequencing. As for how the authors treated the data: Repertoire TCRs were checked for matches against a reference library of SARS-CoV-2-specific TCRs that had been generated using the MIRA antigen-specificity platform. Breadth was defined as the fraction of unique TCRs that were SARS-CoV-2-associated. Depth was defined as the fraction of total T cells that were SARS-CoV-2-associated. Using the MIRA data, every spike-specific TCR was mapped to the spike region that the TCR reacted to and assigned to either a CD4 or a CD8 class. Log10-transformed breadth and depth values were compared by one-way ANOVA with Sidak's multiple comparisons tests. TCRdb took this table from immuneACCESS and kept in-frame rearrangements with V and J called. Such tables lack part of the clones; where checked against another copy, unresolved V genes explain under half of the gap, and the rest is unexplained. Clone size and V and J calls were adopted from that table, with D and trimming inferred from the DNA. The table for this sample lists 65,000 to 80,000 clones; about 90% of them were counted only once. Roughly 24% of the sample is held by the ten biggest clonotypes.

According to the study, the label for this sample's time point signals: baseline before first vaccination. Vaccinee samples came from UK trials COV001 and COV002, including a single-blind randomized controlled phase 2/3 trial of AZD1222 (ChAdOx1 nCoV-19) in healthy adults. For TCRbeta chain sequencing, PBMC samples were collected from trial participants at day 0 and at day 28 after the second dose. Counted from cysteine to phenylalanine, this CDR3 has 14 amino acids. The only DNA kept is the CDR3, 42 bases in frame from the first base. V lost 3 bases and J lost 4 bases, and the count of bases not matched to a germline gene is 5. In the germline V gene, CDR1 corresponds to ENHRY and CDR2 to SYGVKD. The record originates from a study of T cell responses to AZD1222 COVID-19 vaccine (dated by TCRdb to the early 2020s). Broadly, across the study: Because spike-specific TCR depth and breadth did not differ between the two schedules, AZD1222 recipients who got a second dose at roughly 4 weeks were pooled with those who got a second dose at roughly 12 weeks. TCR sequencing was performed for 230 to 250 trial participants, of whom 207 were given two doses of AZD1222 and around 25 were given two doses of MenACWY control vaccine. Trial participants were enrolled into age subgroups of 18-55, 56-69 and 70-plus years, which contained around 150, 29 and 61 TCR-sequenced participants, respectively. The research as a whole found: Spike-specific TCR breadth and depth rose significantly after two AZD1222 doses compared with day 0 and with MenACWY recipients. Participants were mostly white British and included more females than males, and it was suggested by the authors that clonal diversity may have been underestimated. Epitopes outside the regions mutated in the B.1.351 and B.1.1.7 variants were reportedly recognized by nearly half of the unique spike-specific TCRs. Vaccine-associated CD4 TCRs spanned the whole spike protein, with dominant responses in regions 160-218 and 743-854. Because no samples from the day 14 peak response were available, repertoires could be characterized only after the peak T cell response. Conclusions about previously exposed vaccinees are limited because only a handful of AZD1222 recipients were SARS-CoV-2 seropositive at baseline. The 56-69-year group was small, and its depth increase did not reach significance, likely because of low power.

The receptor chain draws on TRBV10-3 and TRBJ1-2, with TRBD1 identical over 7 junction bases. Sequences were derived from peripheral blood, sampled on day 0 of AZD1222 vaccination. This sequence was found in an adult in good health. The nucleotides are TGTGCCATCAGTGACCCTCGGACAGGCTATGGCTACACCTTC. This yields the protein CAISDPRTGYGYTF.